Detailed here is one TCR beta chain. Its antigen is still unknown. Per-base qualities were not stored, and no clone one base away is much larger. TCRbeta CDR3 regions were amplified from genomic DNA using the immunoSEQ Assay, a bias-controlled multiplex PCR. Per the authors' processing: Within the assay, amplification of reference gene primers was used to estimate how many nucleated cells each sample contained. To quantify the absolute abundance of each unique TCRbeta CDR3 rearrangement, sequence reads were collapsed and filtered. For each sample, productive Simpson clonality was calculated as the square root of Simpson's diversity index over productive rearrangements. As stored in TCRdb, this immuneACCESS dataset retains in-frame rearrangements with V and J assigned. A fraction of the clones does not appear; measured against another copy, unresolved V genes explain less than half of the discrepancy, and the remainder lacks a known reason. V and J calls and clone size come straight from that table; D and trimming were deduced from the DNA. Present in this sample are about 240,000 clones, around 88% of which were seen just once. Together, the top ten hold around 10% of the sample.

The record originates from a study of blood T cell repertoires in COVID-19 (TCRdb year 2020). For the wider study: The collaborator samples originated in the United States, Italy and Spain and spanned the acute and convalescent phases of COVID-19. Where available, HLA class I and class II types were taken from metadata supplied by the sample provider and were not determined by assay-based typing. Samples were obtained from the ongoing ImmuneRACE study (first 160 participants) and from 1,254 subjects provided by 6 global collaborators. A freely available public database, intended as a resource for researchers studying the immune response to SARS-CoV-2, is where the repertoires were released. A de-identified subject ID, COVID-19 status, age in years and sex were almost always included in the sample metadata. Subjects who had been exposed to COVID-19, were actively infected with it, or had recovered from it provided the deeply sampled blood TCRbeta repertoires that made up the dataset. The prospective study material was composed of cDNA or gDNA derived from T cells, B-cell-depleted T cells, or PBMCs.

The paper as a whole reports these results and caveats: The amount of clinical and demographic metadata varied by source and participant and was provided uncurated.

The CDR3 contains 13 residues, cysteine and phenylalanine counted. Solely the CDR3 DNA is kept, with 39 bases framed from the first base. Trimming takes 5 bases from V and 7 bases from J, and the germline ends sit 11 bases apart. The germline V gene provides CDR1 SGHTA and CDR2 FQGTGA. Participants in the prospective study were aged about 18 to 95 years, lived in some 24 United States geographic areas, and enrolled through a virtual design. Cohort assignment in the prospective study relied on participant-reported clinical history from a screening survey and a study questionnaire. Recovered participants in ImmuneRACE Cohort 3 were defined as having two consecutive negative NP/OP PCR tests, clearance from a healthcare professional, or resolution of symptoms. Each participant in the prospective study had whole blood, serum and a nasopharyngeal or oropharyngeal swab collected by mobile phlebotomists. Over a roughly two-month period, participants in the prospective study had the option of providing additional blood draws and questionnaires. Before DNA extraction, prospective study blood samples were shipped either frozen or at room temperature.

This sequence uses TRBV7-3 and TRBJ2-2; a weak D assignment points to TRBD2 (5 bases agree). The source is a man in his forties who had recovered from COVID-19. Material for sequencing was PBMCs or T cells enriched from blood (not recorded which). The CDR3 sequence is CASSPAEVGELFF. The sequence in DNA is TGTGCCAGCAGCCCGGCGGAGGTCGGGGAGCTGTTTTTT.